This paragraph reports one TCR beta chain. The clone's antigen remains unknown. No much larger clone exists at a distance of one base, and base qualities are not known. TCRdb shows the sequencer as Illumina NovaSeq 6000. TCRalpha and TCRbeta cDNA libraries were constructed by 5'RACE with constant-segment primers, with sample barcodes and unique molecular identifiers being introduced. RNA was extracted from every sample with Trizol reagent. Amplification of the libraries took two PCR steps, and the second step added a second sample barcode plus Illumina TruSeq adapters. The libraries were sequenced on an Illumina NovaSeq using 2 x 150 bp paired-end reads. In the original analysis: With migec v1.2.7, reads were demultiplexed and then collapsed into UMI-guided consensus sequences. With mixcr v2.1.11, UMI consensuses were aligned to TRA and TRB V and J templates and assembled into clonotypes. Expanded or contracted clonotypes were those called significant by both edgeR and NoisET, with noise models trained on biological replicates. For edgeR calls, a false discovery rate-adjusted p below 0.01 and a log2 fold-change threshold of 1 were applied. As an exploratory analysis of dynamics, max-normalized trajectories of the 1000 most abundant clonotypes were examined by PCA with hierarchical clustering. Each responding clone was given a CD4 or CD8 phenotype based on the CD4+ and CD8+ repertoires, which had been sequenced separately. The public sequencing data were trimmed at Q25 with fastp and processed into clonotypes with MiXCR by TCRdb, which kept only in-frame beta chains. Each record represents a unique CDR3 protein, reported with the most common genes and DNA among its rows. These V and J calls are TCRdb output, not the study's own analysis. The sample table records around 410,000 distinct CDR3 sequences; less than 25% of these occur just once. Around 13% of the sample comes from the top ten.

This sample was included in a study of T-cell memory formation after mild COVID-19 (dated by TCRdb to about 2021). For the study in its entirety: Most TCR sequence clusters were specific to one of the two donors. In two donors, T-cell clones that expanded and contracted after mild COVID-19 were tracked by sequencing TCRalpha and TCRbeta repertoires over time. The cohort comprised two young, previously healthy adult volunteers, one female and one male. Broad study findings and their caveats: Balanced CD4/CD8 phenotypes were observed for clones contracting from day 15 to 85, whereas a bias towards CD4+ was observed for a second wave of clones expanding from day 15 to 37. Some responding clones were detected in pre-infection memory, suggesting pre-existing cross-reactive memory T cells joined the SARS-CoV-2 response. Contracting CD4+ clones were located mainly in the CM and EM memory subsets, whereas CD8+ clones were found to be enriched in EMRA. SARS-CoV-2 specificity was not confirmed for the second-wave clones peaking on day 37. The study covered only a couple of mild cases, and larger cohorts including severe cases with pre-infection samples were considered necessary.

From its cysteine to its phenylalanine, the CDR3 spans 14 amino acids. Only the CDR3 DNA stays, 42 bases, in frame from base 1. Trimming takes 4 bases from V and 4 bases from J, and the germline ends sit 13 bases apart. PBMCs were isolated by Ficoll-Paque density gradient centrifugation. This chain is built from TRBV12-3 or TRBV12-4 and TRBJ2-5; perhaps TRBD1 is the D gene, with 6 bases matching. Material: PBMCs or a T cell subset sorted from them (not recorded which). This TCR was sampled from an adult woman who had mild COVID-19 (a few samples of this study predate the infection). The sample titles of this study are shuffled in the database, so cell type and time point are left out; the donor was told from shared clones. CDR3 protein: CASSSATGPETQYF. The base sequence is TGTGCCAGCAGTTCTGCGACAGGCCCAGAGACCCAGTACTTC.